The TCR beta chain under discussion was sequenced for a study of cytomegalovirus exposure and HLA in healthy donors listed by TCRdb under 2017. Regarding the study in general: In an earlier analysis of approximately 640 of the donors, less than 350 Gb of sequence data and 90 million to 130 million unique TCR beta sequences from 150 million to 200 million T cells were reported. Donor age, sex, ethnicity and CMV serostatus were compiled together with the repertoire data. A separate validation cohort of about 110 different subjects was used in addition to the 666-subject first cohort. The study aimed to test whether signatures of past pathogen exposure could be identified by cataloging public T cell receptors. All discovery cohort repertoires had been generated using a single sequencing platform. Because of strong linkage in the cohort, five DR-DQ haplotypes were treated as single units for association and clustering. To study patterns of TCR occurrence, a later analysis re-analyzed previously published TCR beta repertoires from around 660 donors and added high-resolution HLA genotyping. The study profiled the T cell repertoires of 550 to 700 subjects by immunosequencing and related them to cytomegalovirus serostatus. Rather than using new phenotypic data, the later analysis identified candidate immune exposures from TCR beta sequences and from how often those sequences occurred across donors. Across 300 to 400 genotyped donors of the cohort, an average of about 240,000 unique TCR beta nucleotide sequences per donor were sequenced, and 15% to 20% of those sequences were non-productive. Typing coverage differed by locus: A, B, C, DRB1 and DQB1 were typed in roughly 629-630 donors, DQA1 in about 510, DPA1 in around 600, and DPB1 in 472. An earlier analysis of 587 of the donors applied high-throughput TCR beta sequencing to assess whether each TCR beta V gene segment acted as functional or pseudogenic. HLA typing covered class I and class II loci at four-digit resolution. The study combined high-throughput TCR immunosequencing, statistical association of individual TCRs with disease status, and machine learning to predict cytomegalovirus infection status. Around 330 gigabases of sequencing data and 91 million or so unique TCR sequences made up an early release that covered 500 to 700 HLA-typed donors. Among the 398 genotyped donors, approximately 82% belonged to the genetic ancestry cluster associated with self-reported Caucasian donors. A later genetic analysis used genome-wide SNP genotypes for about three fifths of the 666 donors, treating that subset as a discovery cohort.

Trimming removed 4 bases from V and 2 bases from J, leaving 20 bases between the germline ends. The cysteine opens and the phenylalanine closes a CDR3 of 17 amino acids. Just the 51-base CDR3 DNA is kept, in frame starting at base 1. According to the germline V gene, CDR1 reads MDHEN and CDR2 reads SYDVKM. Paper-wide results and their limitations: In an earlier analysis of fewer than 750 of the donors, most TCR beta V segments were observed in productive rearrangements about 87% or about 30% of the time, broadly matching IMGT annotations. In a later analysis, several top co-occurrence clusters were reported to appear linked to parvovirus B19, influenza, CMV and Epstein-Barr virus. Correlated functional status among segregating V segments might reflect linkage disequilibrium, but an unknown experimental factor could not be ruled out. A later analysis found that HLA-associated TCR beta chains were more clonally expanded and had lower generation probabilities than equally common non-associated chains. Cytomegalovirus status was reported to be diagnosed by the classifier with high specificity and sensitivity in both the original and validation cohorts. Only TCR beta chains were sequenced in this cohort, and the absence of alpha or paired-chain data limited detectable features. Across donors, most TCR sequences were observed very rarely, whereas some public TCRs were present in many individuals. Assigning TCR associations to individual alleles was difficult when HLA alleles, especially DR and DQ, strongly co-occurred. Most CMV-associated TCR beta chains appeared to be HLA-restricted in a later analysis, and the HLA associations seemed to be driven largely by CMV exposure. In a later genetic analysis, fewer N-insertions in productive TCRs were reported among donors in an Asian-associated ancestry cluster than the roughly 640-donor mean. The study gave a list of 150 to 200 TCR beta chains associated with cytomegalovirus. A further reported finding was that TCR beta sequences accurately predicted the HLA-A and HLA-B alleles for most subjects in the first cohort. The sequencing pipeline was judged likely to have produced a cluster of highly shared sequence variants as a technical artifact. A later analysis associated about 17,000 TCR beta sequences with specific HLA alleles at a false discovery rate of 0.05. A later analysis found that TCR association rates varied across HLA loci, with DRB1 alleles showing the most associated TCRs and HLA-C alleles the fewest. Some IMGT-functional V segments, including TRBV6-2 and TRBV6-3, could not be told apart with the 87-base-pair reads, so those segments were excluded. A few of the identified cytomegalovirus-associated TCR beta chains were confirmed in vitro to be specific for cytomegalovirus antigens. Because HLA typing was missing for some donors at each locus, association tests included only the typed subset. In a later genetic analysis, a missense DCLRE1C variant was associated with V-gene and J-gene trimming of TCR beta chains, and the association was replicated in an independent cohort. According to the authors, the approach could potentially be generalized to other disease states and immunological phenotypes. CMV serostatus was the only immune exposure information available for the cohort. Because counts were too low, roughly 16 rarely observed V segments, including chromosome 9 orphons, were excluded from the earlier analysis of around 590 of the donors. Roughly uniform sequencing depth across donors was assumed in presence/absence analyses, although this assumption may not hold.

The cohort comprised around 690 healthy bone marrow donors. At the time of sampling, all cohort members were nominally healthy, though unrecorded immune exposures were likely present. The donor was CMV seropositive and belonged to the group of about 290 seropositive cohort members. A peripheral blood sample was provided by each donor, and peripheral blood mononuclear cells were used for TCR beta sequencing. The Qiagen DNeasy Blood Extraction Kit was used to extract genomic DNA from the blood cell samples. Library method: the immunoSEQ multiplex PCR assay. The multiplex PCR relied on a mix of 60 forward primers for TCR Vbeta segments and 13 reverse primers for TCR Jbeta segments. The CDR3 region of rearranged TCR beta genes was amplified from genomic DNA by a multiplex PCR assay. The Illumina HiSeq System was used to sequence the amplified TCR beta libraries as 87-base-pair reads. On the authors' methods: A later analysis tallied some 79 million unique TCR beta chains across the approximately 670 repertoires, and some 10 million of those chains were shared by two or more donors. To remove PCR and sequencing errors, raw reads were error-corrected and collapsed into unique sequences using a nearest-neighbor algorithm that merged closely related sequences. Alignment of CDR3 sequences to IMGT reference sequences was used to assign V, D and J gene segments. Each retained sequence needed at least a six-nucleotide match to both a V gene segment and a J gene segment. A rearrangement was called productive if the CDR3 had no stop codons and remained in frame with V and J, and every other rearrangement was called non-productive. Following IMGT convention, CDR3 was defined as the stretch from the second conserved V-encoded cysteine to the conserved J-encoded phenylalanine. In an earlier analysis of approximately 500 of the donors, sequences lacking an unambiguous match to a single V gene segment were excluded. An earlier analysis of fewer than 650 of the donors classified V segments as functional when productive rearrangements were above 56.7% and as segregating when the standard deviation between donors was above 5%. To diagnose cytomegalovirus status from the catalog of TCR beta chain sequences, a statistical classification framework was built. In a later analysis, TCR nucleotide sequences were compared against IMGT/GENE-DB human TR gene sequences so that V and J genes could be assigned. A later analysis assigned CDR3 sequences and most-parsimonious VDJ recombination scenarios with the TCRdist pipeline. In a later analysis, each TCR beta chain was defined by its CDR3 amino acid sequence together with its V-gene family, and reads without a unique V-gene family were excluded. To address suspected cross-contamination and a sequencing artifact, a later analysis removed under 600 highly shared, low-generation-probability nucleotide sequences. A later analysis calculated a clonal expansion index for each public chain from normalized within-repertoire ranks of inferred template counts. In a later analysis, generation probabilities were computed with a VDJ recombination model fitted to out-of-frame rearrangements, and the resulting probabilities were checked against IGoR. Hypergeometric tests were used in a later analysis to score TCR-TCR, TCR-HLA and TCR-CMV co-occurrence, with a repertoire-size bias correction applied to the TCR pairs. To estimate false discovery rates, a later analysis permuted the HLA or CMV assignments 20 times. A later analysis grouped co-occurring TCRs with DBSCAN, adding TCRdist sequence similarity when clustering within HLA-allele-positive subsets. Co-occurrence clustering excluded repertoires with fewer than 30,000 or more than 120,000 public chains, plus five with anomalous nucleotide sharing. In its TCRdb copy, this immuneACCESS table keeps in-frame sequences only and misses some clones. Where compared with another copy, unresolved V genes explain less than half of these, and the others have no known cause. Clone size and the V and J calls come from that table; the DNA yielded D and trimming. The sample contains some 180,000 clones, about 13% of them found a single time. 7.8% of the sample rests with the top ten.

This clone was counted only a few times. It lacks a known antigen. Base-call qualities are not available, and no considerably larger clone is one nucleotide away. The sequence is built from TRBV28 and TRBJ1-1; tentative D gene TRBD1, with 5 bases matching. The receptor was derived from a man between 50 and 59 years old in good health and CMV-seropositive. Source material: PBMCs. CDR3 region: CASSSPPLTQGNTEAFF. The nucleotide sequence reads as follows: TGTGCCAGCAGTTCCCCCCCACTTACGCAGGGAAACACTGAAGCTTTCTTT.